This T cell receptor (beta chain) was sequenced in a study of cytomegalovirus exposure and HLA in healthy donors. It was with 60 Vbeta and 13 Jbeta primers that the PCR ran. Here immunoSEQ multiplex PCR was the method, and the copy in TCRdb shows in-frame clones only, minus some. Among approximately 100,000 clones listed, around 80% were seen once. This clone has only one observation. This TCR was sampled from a female donor in good health and CMV-seropositive. Sequenced input: PBMCs.

The CDR3 loop reads CASSPGTSDTDTQYF. CDR3 sequence (DNA): TGCGCCAGCAGCCCAGGGACTAGCGACACAGATACGCAGTATTTT. The rearrangement links TRBV5-1 to TRBJ2-3; 10 nucleotides line up with TRBD2. This CDR3 has 15 amino acids. The V segment lost 4 bases and the J segment 2 bases; nucleotides outside the gene matches: 4. Germline V CDR1 and CDR2: SGHRS, YFSETQ.